This T cell receptor beta chain was obtained from a study of monozygotic twins with inflammatory bowel disease (dated by TCRdb to about 2019). At the level of the whole study: In total, around 30 monozygotic twin pairs made up the full study: 19 Danish pairs, all IBD-discordant, plus nine German pairs, of which four were IBD-concordant and five were IBD-discordant. Within discordant pairs, disease-associated traits were sought mainly by comparing IBD patients with their genetically identical healthy co-twins. Each individual had, on average, about 151 000 unique TCRalpha sequences and 181 000 unique TCRbeta sequences available for analysis. Overall study results and their limits: A decrease in TCRbeta repertoire diversity, as measured by inverse Simpson index, was observed in IBD patients compared with their healthy co-twins. The results gave no support for a single strong signal or clonotype linked to IBD. Differing immunosuppressive treatments among patients may have added background noise and inter-individual variability to the repertoires. Concordant and discordant twins showed no difference in repertoire similarity, possibly because of limited statistical power. IBD patients shared fewer clonotypes with other individuals than healthy twins did, most markedly in patients showing signs of disease activity. Distinction between different T cell subtypes could not be achieved in the analysis.

As regards this clonotype: Its antigen is still unknown.

From each donor, a roughly 2.7 ml peripheral blood sample was collected into PAXgene tubes and kept at -80 degrees C. Without T cell sorting, total RNA was isolated from whole blood using the PAXgene blood miRNA kit on an automated QIAcube. Peripheral blood from monozygotic twin pairs concordant or discordant for inflammatory bowel disease was subjected to deep TCRalpha and TCRbeta repertoire profiling with unique molecular barcoding. Smoking habits were recorded for all twin pairs, with individuals classified as current, former or never smokers. The library was built by means of 5' RACE. The input for every TCR library was 3,500 to 4,000 ng of total RNA. cDNA was synthesized with SMARTScribe reverse transcriptase in eight separate reactions per sample. During cDNA synthesis, unique molecular identifiers containing a 6-nucleotide sample barcode were introduced by template switching. Two nested PCRs of about 16 and 10 cycles amplified the TCRalpha and TCRbeta cDNA, and bead purification followed each PCR. Before amplification, the cDNA was treated with uracil DNA-glycosylase and purified using the QIAquick PCR purification kit. The second PCR added Illumina TruSeq-compatible adapters along with sample-specific barcodes. TapeStation and Qubit were used to check library quality and concentration, and around 4.5 ng of each library went into the pool. Pooled libraries were sequenced on an Illumina HiSeq2500 single-index Rapid Run with 2 x 100 bp reads and custom sequencing primers. As for the authors' bioinformatics: UMI-based consensus assembly with MiGEC version 1.2.6 was used to correct PCR and sequencing errors. MiXCR version 2.1.1 was used for V(D)J alignment, clonotype assembly and CDR3 extraction. To normalise gene usage, clonotype sharing and MAIT/NKT TCR abundance, the analysis used the top 1000, 10 000 and 20 000 clonotypes per sample. Diversity was computed as the inverse Simpson index with the vegan R package after downsampling to 27 000 UMIs. Paired Mann-Whitney U tests on discordant twin pairs were used, with Benjamini-Hochberg multiple-testing correction. After TCRdb reprocessed the reads, each CDR3 protein sequence was kept as one row, without DNA. The V and J calls come from TCRdb's annotation, not from the publication. The sample table on file contains approximately 400,000 distinct CDR3 sequences. The ten largest clonotypes hold 2.5% to 3% of the sample.

Based on the germline V gene, the CDR1 and CDR2 sequences are MNHNS and SASEGT. Reading from cysteine to phenylalanine, the CDR3 counts 15 amino acids. Only the protein is available. Sequenced material: blood. This TCR derives from a human donor with ulcerative colitis or Crohn's disease, or a healthy co-twin of an affected twin (not recorded which). The rearranged chain carries TRBV6-1 and TRBJ1-6; checking the TCRdb D call of TRBD1 is not possible without DNA. The CDR3 region reads CASTGTGDYNSPLHF.